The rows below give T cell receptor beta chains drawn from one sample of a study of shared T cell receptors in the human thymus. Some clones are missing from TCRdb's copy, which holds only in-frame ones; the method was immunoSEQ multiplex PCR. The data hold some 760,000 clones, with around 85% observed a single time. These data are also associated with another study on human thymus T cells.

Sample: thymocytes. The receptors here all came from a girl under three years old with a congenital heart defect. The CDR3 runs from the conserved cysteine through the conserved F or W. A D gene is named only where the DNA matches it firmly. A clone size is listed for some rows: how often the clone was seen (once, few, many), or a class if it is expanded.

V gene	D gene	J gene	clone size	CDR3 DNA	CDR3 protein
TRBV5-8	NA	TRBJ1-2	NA	TGTGCCAGCACAGGAATTTGGCTGGGCTACACCTTC	CASTGIWLGYTF
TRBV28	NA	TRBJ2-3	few	TGTGCCAGCAGCCTCCCTTCGGGTACAGATACGCAGTATTTT	CASSLPSGTDTQYF
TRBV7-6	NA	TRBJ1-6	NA	TGTGCCAGCAGCTTACGGGGGGCTGAAAACCTTAGCTCCTATAATTCACCCCTCCACTTT	CASSLRGAENLSSYNSPLHF
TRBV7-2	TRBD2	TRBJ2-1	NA	TGTGCCAGCAGCTCGACCAATAGCGGGGGGGCGTGTGAGCAGTTCTTC	CASSSTNSGGACEQFF
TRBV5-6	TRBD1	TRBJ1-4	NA	TGTGCCAGCAGCCCCCGGGACAGGGGGCGCGGCTCGAAGAAACTGTTTTTT	CASSPRDRGRGSKKLFF
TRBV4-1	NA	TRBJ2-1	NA	TGCGCCAGCCGTCAACAGGGTTCACACTCCTACAATGAGCAGTTCTTC	CASRQQGSHSYNEQFF
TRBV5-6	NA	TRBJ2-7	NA	TGTGCCAGCAGCTTGGGCCCCCACCTAACCTACGAGCAGTACTTC	CASSLGPHLTYEQYF
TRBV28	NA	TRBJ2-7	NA	TGTGCCAGCAGTTTAATCTCCGTTCTGGACAAATACTACGAGCAGTACTTC	CASSLISVLDKYYEQYF
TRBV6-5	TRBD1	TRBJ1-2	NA	TGTGCCAGCAGTTACTCGGGCAGGGGGCAAGGCTACACCTTC	CASSYSGRGQGYTF
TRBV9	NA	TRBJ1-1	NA	TGTGCCAGCAGCGTAGGGTTTTCTGGGGGGGACACTGAAGCTTTCTTT	CASSVGFSGGDTEAFF
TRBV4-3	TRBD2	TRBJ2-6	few	TGCGCCAGCAGCCAGCGGGAGGGACAGCCACCCTCTGGGGCCAACGTCCTGACTTTC	CASSQREGQPPSGANVLTF
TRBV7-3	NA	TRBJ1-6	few	TGTGCCAGCAGCTCCTCTGGACAATATAATTCACCCCTCCACTTT	CASSSSGQYNSPLHF
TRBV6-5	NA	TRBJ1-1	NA	TGTGCCAGCAGTTACATGGGGAGCACTGAAGCTTTCTTT	CASSYMGSTEAFF
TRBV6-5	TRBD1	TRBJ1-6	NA	TGTGCCAGCAGTGGACAGGGTATTTCACCCCTCCACTTT	CASSGQGISPLHF
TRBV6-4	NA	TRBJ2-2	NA	TGTGCCAGCAGTGACTCGGGGCGGAACACCGGGGAGCTGTTTTTT	CASSDSGRNTGELFF
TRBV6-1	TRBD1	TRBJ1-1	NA	TGTGCCAGCAGTGCTGGACAGGGGGAGGACACTGAAGCTTTCTTT	CASSAGQGEDTEAFF
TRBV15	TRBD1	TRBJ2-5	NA	TGTGCCACCAGCAAGGTGGGACAGGGAGAGACCCAGTACTTC	CATSKVGQGETQYF
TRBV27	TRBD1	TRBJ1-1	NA	TGTGCCAGCAGTGATTACCTGGGACAGAAGGTAAACACTGAAGCTTTCTTT	CASSDYLGQKVNTEAFF
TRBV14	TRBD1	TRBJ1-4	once	TGTGCCAGCAGCCGGACACAGGGGTTGGTAGGTGAAAAACTGTTTTTT	CASSRTQGLVGEKLFF
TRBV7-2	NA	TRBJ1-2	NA	TGTGCCATCCTACAGGGTAGAGGCTACACCTTC	CAILQGRGYTF
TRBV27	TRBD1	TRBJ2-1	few	TGTGCCAGCGGCGGGGACAGGGGGTGGGGGAGCTCCTACAATGAGCAGTTCTTC	CASGGDRGWGSSYNEQFF
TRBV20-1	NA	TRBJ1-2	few	TGCAGTGCTAGAGAAAGGGGCGGCTACACCTTC	CSARERGGYTF
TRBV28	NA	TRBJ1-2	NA	TGTGCCACACAGGATCCGTCTAACTATGGCTACACCTTC	CATQDPSNYGYTF
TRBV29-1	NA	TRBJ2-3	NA	TGCAGCGTGATATTGGACAGAGAATCCACAGATACGCAGTATTTT	CSVILDRESTDTQYF
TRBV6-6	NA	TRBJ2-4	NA	TGTGCCAGCATACGAGAACCAGCCAAAAACATTCAGTACTTC	CASIREPAKNIQYF
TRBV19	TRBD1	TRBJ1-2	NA	TGTGCCAGTAGCGAGGGGGCAAGATACTATGGCTACACCTTC	CASSEGARYYGYTF
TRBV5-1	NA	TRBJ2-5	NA	TGCGCCAGCAGCCCGCCCCCGGGGGATTGGGAGACCCAGTACTTC	CASSPPPGDWETQYF
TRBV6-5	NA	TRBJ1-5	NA	TGTGCCAGCAGTCCGGACAGTTTCAATCAGCCCCAGCATTTT	CASSPDSFNQPQHF
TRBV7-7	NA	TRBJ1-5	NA	TGTGCTAGCAGCTTGGGCGGGAACCGCAATCAGCCCCAGCATTTT	CASSLGGNRNQPQHF
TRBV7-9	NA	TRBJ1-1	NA	TGTGCCAGCAGCTTAGATGGCGGCTGGGCTGAAGCTTTCTTT	CASSLDGGWAEAFF
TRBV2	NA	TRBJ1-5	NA	TGTGCCAGCAGTGAGGGGCAGAAAAATCAGCCCCAGCATTTT	CASSEGQKNQPQHF
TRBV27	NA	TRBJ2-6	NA	TGTGCCAGCAGTTTATCCACTGGGGCCAACGTCCTGACTTTC	CASSLSTGANVLTF